A single sample is the source of the 9 T cell receptor beta chains below, sequenced in a study of shared clonotypes between healthy human individuals. Libraries were prepared by immunoSEQ multiplex PCR; TCRdb keeps only in-frame clonotypes and omits some of them. Of about 1.1 million clones in the sample, 70% to 80% were seen once. Sequencing was performed on memory CD4+ T cells from PBMCs. The subset was: CD45RA-negative fraction. These TCRs come from a man aged 18-30 years in good health. Some clones in this sample may be carry-over from other donors' samples.

J is TRBJ2-2 and V is TRBV9; 8 bases align to TRBD2. Germline V gene lookup returns CDR1 SGDLS and CDR2 YYNGEE. The V gene end was trimmed by 4 bases and the J gene end by 2 bases; junction bases not matched to a gene: 7. This CDR3 has 16 residues. The chain's CDR3 is CASSPRLAINTGELFF. In DNA, the CDR3 is TGTGCCAGCAGCCCCCGACTAGCGATAAACACCGGGGAGCTGTTTTTT.

The V gene is TRBV6-5, the J gene TRBJ1-2, with TRBD1 matching over 7 bases. The CDR3 loop spans 14 amino acids. CDR1 and CDR2 (germline): MNHEY, SVGAGI. V was pared by 10 bases and J by 1 base, with 9 bases of the junction left unmatched. This chain's CDR3 is CATRRGTVNYGYTF. The CDR3 bases are TGTGCCACCCGCCGTGGGACAGTTAACTATGGCTACACCTTC.

This chain uses TRBV28 with TRBJ1-5, with D tentatively TRBD1 (5 bases). Germline V gene data show CDR1 as MDHEN and CDR2 as SYDVKM. The CDR3 has 13 amino acids. The germline V and J ends were trimmed by 6 bases and 5 bases, with 11 bases remaining between them. The CDR3 bases are TGTGCCAGCAGGCCGGCCAGGGATCAGCCCCAGCATTTT. It translates to CASRPARDQPQHF. Drawing the rest from reference TRBV28 and TRBJ1-5, the complete variable domain is DVKVTQSSRYLVKRTGEKVFLECVQDMDHENMFWYRQDPGLGLRLIYFSYDVKMKEKGDIPEGYSVSREKKERFSLILESASTNQTSMYLCASRPARDQPQHFGDGTRLSIL.

In the case of this clone: A much larger clone lies a single base off, so this may be a read error. At the DNA level, this CDR3 is encoded by other sequences in the same sample as well. The V and J genes are TRBV27 and TRBJ1-1, with 9 bases matching TRBD1. CDR1 and CDR2 (germline): MNHEY, SMNVEV (reference sequence). V dropped 6 bases and J dropped 1; count of bases not matched to a gene: 9. The CDR3 length is 16 residues. In nucleotides, the CDR3 is TGTGCCAGCAGCTCCCCCTACAGGGGGCAGAACACTGAAGCTTTCTTT. It encodes CASSSPYRGQNTEAFF.

This sequence joins TRBV5-6 and TRBJ2-6; 7 positions agree with TRBD1. The germline CDR1 and CDR2 sequences are SGHDT and YYEEEE. The ends lost 4 bases at V and 0 bases at J; junction bases unmatched: 13. The CDR3 totals 19 residues. CDR3 nucleotide sequence: TGTGCCAGCAGCGTCCCGGGACAGTGGGGGTACTCTGGGGCCAACGTCCTGACTTTC. It encodes CASSVPGQWGYSGANVLTF.

Concerning this clone itself: Other DNA sequences from this sample encode an identical CDR3 as well. The genes are TRBV6-5 and TRBJ1-5; D remains ambiguous. The CDR3 length is 13 residues. Trimming removed 2 bases from V and 0 bases from J, with 2 bases in between. Germline CDR1 MNHEY, CDR2 SVGAGI. CDR3 bases: TGTGCCAGCAGTTACGATAGCAATCAGCCCCAGCATTTT. It is translated as CASSYDSNQPQHF.

CDR3 DNA sequence: TGTGCCAGCTCACCGAAGGGTATTGGCACAGATACGCAGTATTTT. Protein: CASSPKGIGTDTQYF. The chain joins TRBV18 to TRBJ2-3; D call uncertain. This CDR3 is 15 amino acids long. The V end lost 3 bases, the J end lost 1 base, and 11 bases lay between the germline ends. The V gene's germline CDR1 is KGHSH and CDR2 LQKENI. The full variable domain, completed using reference TRBV18 and TRBJ2-3, is NAGVMQNPRHLVRRRGQEARLRCSPMKGHSHVYWYRQLPEEGLKFMVYLQKENIIDESGMPKERFSAEFPKEGPSILRIQQVVRGDSAAYFCASSPKGIGTDTQYFGPGTRLTVL.

This clone came up a few times. A much larger clone lies a single base off, so this may be a read error. This CDR3 is also generated by other DNA sequences in the sample. CDR3 loop: CAWSRVGLYGELFF. CDR3 in DNA: TGTGCCTGGAGTCGGGTAGGGTTGTACGGGGAGCTATTTTTT. The genes are TRBV30 and TRBJ2-2, with a possible D match to TRBD2 (5 bases). This CDR3 spans 14 amino acids. The V gene's germline CDR1 is GTSNPN and CDR2 SVGIG (reference sequence).

As regards this clone: One end of the junction fails to match germline, which may point to a read error. This chain links TRBV28 with TRBJ2-2, with TRBD1 matching over 8 bases. CDR1 is MDHEN, CDR2 SYDVKM, per germline. The CDR3 sequence is 15 residues long. Here the CDR3 reads CASSSYRGNAGELFF. In nucleotides, the CDR3 is TGTGCCAGCAGTTCCTACAGGGGGAACGCCGGGGAGCTGTTTTTT.